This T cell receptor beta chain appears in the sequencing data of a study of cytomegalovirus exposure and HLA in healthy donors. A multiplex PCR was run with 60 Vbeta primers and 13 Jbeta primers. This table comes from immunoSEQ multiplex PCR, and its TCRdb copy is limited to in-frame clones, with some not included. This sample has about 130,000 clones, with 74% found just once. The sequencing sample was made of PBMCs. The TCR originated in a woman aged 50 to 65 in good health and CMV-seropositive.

This chain's CDR3 is CASSLQGIGDEQYF. CDR3 nucleotides: TGCGCCAGCAGCCTACAGGGTATCGGGGACGAGCAGTACTTC. The chain has TRBV5-1 and TRBJ2-7; D is possibly TRBD1 (6 bases). This CDR3 has 14 amino acids. Germline loops: CDR1 SGHRS, CDR2 YFSETQ. The V and J ends lost 4 bases and 5 bases respectively, with 16 bases between them.